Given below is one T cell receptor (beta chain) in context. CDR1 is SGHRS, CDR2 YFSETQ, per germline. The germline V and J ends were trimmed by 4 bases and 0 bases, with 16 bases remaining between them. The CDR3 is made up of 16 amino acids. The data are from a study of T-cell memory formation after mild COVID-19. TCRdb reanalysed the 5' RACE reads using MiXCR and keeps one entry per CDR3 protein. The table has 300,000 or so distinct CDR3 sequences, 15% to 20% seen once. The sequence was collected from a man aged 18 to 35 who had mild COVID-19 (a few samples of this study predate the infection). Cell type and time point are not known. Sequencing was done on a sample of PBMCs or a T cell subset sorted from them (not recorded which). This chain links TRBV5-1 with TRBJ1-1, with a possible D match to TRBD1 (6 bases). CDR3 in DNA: TGCGCCAGCAGCCTGGGTACAGGGTGGATGAACACTGAAGCTTTCTTT. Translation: CASSLGTGWMNTEAFF.